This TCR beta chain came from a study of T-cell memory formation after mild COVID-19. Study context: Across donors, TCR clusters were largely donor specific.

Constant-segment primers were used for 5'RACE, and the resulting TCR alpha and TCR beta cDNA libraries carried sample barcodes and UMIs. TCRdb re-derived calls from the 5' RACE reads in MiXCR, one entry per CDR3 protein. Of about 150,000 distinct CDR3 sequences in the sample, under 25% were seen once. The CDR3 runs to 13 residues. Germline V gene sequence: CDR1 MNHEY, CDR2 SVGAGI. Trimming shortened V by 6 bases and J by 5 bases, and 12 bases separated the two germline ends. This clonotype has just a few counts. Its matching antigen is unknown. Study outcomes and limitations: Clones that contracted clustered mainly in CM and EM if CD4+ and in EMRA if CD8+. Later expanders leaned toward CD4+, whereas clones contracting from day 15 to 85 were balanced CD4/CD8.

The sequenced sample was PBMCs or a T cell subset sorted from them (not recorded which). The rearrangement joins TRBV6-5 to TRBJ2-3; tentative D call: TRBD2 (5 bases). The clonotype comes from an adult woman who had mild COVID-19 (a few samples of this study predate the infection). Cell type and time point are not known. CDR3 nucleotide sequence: TGTGCCAGCAGAAGGGAGTGGGAAGATACGCAGTATTTT. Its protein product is CASRREWEDTQYF.